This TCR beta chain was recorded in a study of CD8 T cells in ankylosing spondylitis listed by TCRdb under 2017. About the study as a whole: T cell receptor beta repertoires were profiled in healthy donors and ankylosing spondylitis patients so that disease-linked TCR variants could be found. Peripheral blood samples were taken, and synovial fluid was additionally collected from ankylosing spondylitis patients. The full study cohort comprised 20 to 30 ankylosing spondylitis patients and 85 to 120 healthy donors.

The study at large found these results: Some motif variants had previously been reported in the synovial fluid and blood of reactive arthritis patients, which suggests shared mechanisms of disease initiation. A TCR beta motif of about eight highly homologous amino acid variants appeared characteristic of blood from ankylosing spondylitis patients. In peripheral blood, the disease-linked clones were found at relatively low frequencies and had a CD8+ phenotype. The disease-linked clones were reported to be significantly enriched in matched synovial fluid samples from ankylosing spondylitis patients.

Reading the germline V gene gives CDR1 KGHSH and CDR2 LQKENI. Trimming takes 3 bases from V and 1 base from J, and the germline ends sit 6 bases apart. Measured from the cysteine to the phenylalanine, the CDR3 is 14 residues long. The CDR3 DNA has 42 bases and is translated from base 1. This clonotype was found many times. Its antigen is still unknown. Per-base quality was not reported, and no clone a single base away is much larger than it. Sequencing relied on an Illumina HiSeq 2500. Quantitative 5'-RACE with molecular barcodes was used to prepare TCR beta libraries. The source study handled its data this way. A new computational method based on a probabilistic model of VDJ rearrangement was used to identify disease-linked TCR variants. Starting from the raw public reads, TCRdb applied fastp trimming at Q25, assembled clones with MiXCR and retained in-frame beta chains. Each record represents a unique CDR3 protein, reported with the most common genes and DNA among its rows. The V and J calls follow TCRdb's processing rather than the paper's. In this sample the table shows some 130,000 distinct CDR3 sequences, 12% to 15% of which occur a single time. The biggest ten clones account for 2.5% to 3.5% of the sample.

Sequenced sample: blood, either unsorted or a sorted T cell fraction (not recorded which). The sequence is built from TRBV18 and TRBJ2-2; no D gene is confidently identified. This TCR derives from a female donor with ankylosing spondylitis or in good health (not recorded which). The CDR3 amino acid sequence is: CASSPLQNTGELFF. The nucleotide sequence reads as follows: TGTGCCAGCTCACCTCTCCAGAACACCGGGGAGCTGTTTTTT. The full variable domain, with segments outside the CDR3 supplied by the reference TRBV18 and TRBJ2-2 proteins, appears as NAGVMQNPRHLVRRRGQEARLRCSPMKGHSHVYWYRQLPEEGLKFMVYLQKENIIDESGMPKERFSAEFPKEGPSILRIQQVVRGDSAAYFCASSPLQNTGELFFGEGSRLTVL.